Here is one TCR beta chain with its context. This sample is part of a study of blood T cell repertoires in COVID-19. Deletions cut 3 bases from V and 5 bases from J, with 14 bases between. The CDR3 runs to 14 residues. The germline V gene has CDR1 LNHDA and CDR2 SQIVND (reference sequence). Sequencing used immunoSEQ multiplex PCR; TCRdb keeps in-frame clones, though not all of them. This table has hundreds of thousands of clones, just under 90% appearing once. This chain joins TRBV19 and TRBJ2-7; possibly TRBD1 for D (6 bases). The material sequenced was peripheral blood. The TCR sequence derives from a woman between 18 and 29 years old with acute or convalescent COVID-19. The CDR3 sequence is CASSMSRGSHEQYF. CDR3 coding DNA: TGTGCCAGTAGTATGTCCAGGGGATCCCACGAGCAGTACTTC.